This T cell receptor beta chain was sequenced in a study of cytomegalovirus exposure and HLA in healthy donors. The length of the CDR3 is 14 residues. Germline CDR1 and CDR2: MNHEY and SVGAGI. Trimming took off 5 bases at V and 0 bases at J, with 9 bases between the two ends. PCR was performed using 60 Vbeta and 13 Jbeta primers. The method was immunoSEQ multiplex PCR; TCRdb's version includes in-frame clones alone and lacks a portion of them. This repertoire shows 130,000 to 150,000 clones, roughly 70% found once; its top ten account for more than 4%. Study findings and constraints: As a later analysis revealed, most CMV-associated TCR beta chains appeared HLA-restricted.

A remark on this clone: Antigen unknown.

The chain couples TRBV6-5 to TRBJ2-3, with D possibly TRBD1 on 5 matching bases. This clonotype was sampled from a man aged 60 to 69 in good health and CMV-seronegative. The sequenced material came from PBMCs. CDR3 amino acids: CASSQGVSTDTQYF. CDR3 DNA sequence: TGTGCCAGCAGTCAGGGCGTTAGCACAGATACGCAGTATTTT.